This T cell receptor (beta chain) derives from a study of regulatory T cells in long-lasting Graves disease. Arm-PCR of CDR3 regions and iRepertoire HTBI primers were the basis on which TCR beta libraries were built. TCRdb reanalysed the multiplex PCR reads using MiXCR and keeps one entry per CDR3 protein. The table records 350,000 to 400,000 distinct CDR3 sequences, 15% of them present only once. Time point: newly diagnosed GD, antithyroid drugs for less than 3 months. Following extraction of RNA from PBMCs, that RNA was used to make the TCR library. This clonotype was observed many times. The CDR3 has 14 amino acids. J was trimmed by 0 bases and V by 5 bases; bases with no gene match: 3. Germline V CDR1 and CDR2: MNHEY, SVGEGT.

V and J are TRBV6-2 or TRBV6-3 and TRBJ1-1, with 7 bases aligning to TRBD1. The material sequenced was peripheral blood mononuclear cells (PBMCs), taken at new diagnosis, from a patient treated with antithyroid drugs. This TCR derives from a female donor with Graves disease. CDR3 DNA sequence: TGTGCCAGCAGTGAAACAGGGGTGAACACTGAAGCTTTCTTT. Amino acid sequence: CASSETGVNTEAFF.